Shown below are 8 T cell receptor beta chains from a single sample sequenced in a study of blood T cell repertoires in COVID-19. Produced via immunoSEQ multiplex PCR; TCRdb's table is partial and in-frame only. The profile shows over 600,000 clones, 85% to 90% of them singletons. Sequenced input: peripheral blood. These receptors came from a young woman with acute or convalescent COVID-19.

The table lists this clone with a count of one. The V gene is TRBV19, the J gene TRBJ1-2; D might be TRBD1 (5 bases). Germline-derived CDR1 and CDR2 are LNHDA and SQIVND (reference sequence). Trimming stripped 8 bases from V and 4 bases from J, with 20 bases between. CDR3 length: 15 residues. CDR3 residues: CASSPLGGSGYGYTF. The CDR3, as DNA: TGTGCCAGTTCTCCCCTCGGGGGGAGCGGCTATGGCTACACCTTC.

The chain combines TRBV7-9 with TRBJ1-1; 7 bases fit TRBD1. Germline V lookup: CDR1 SEHNR, CDR2 FQNEAQ (reference sequence). With V trimmed by 7 bases and J by 1 base, 6 bases remained unmatched. The length of the CDR3 is 14 residues. CDR3 loop: CASISDRRNTEAFF. The CDR3, as DNA: TGTGCCAGCATCTCGGACAGGAGGAACACTGAAGCTTTCTTT.

This clone was detected once. This rearrangement joins TRBV2 to TRBJ1-2; TRBD1 is a possible D gene (6 bases). V gave up 5 bases and J gave up 5 bases, with 12 bases separating them. From germline, CDR1 is SNHLY and CDR2 FYNNEI. CDR3 length equals 13 residues. The CDR3 spells CASSPDRYYGYTF. CDR3 nucleotide sequence: TGTGCCAGCAGTCCAGACAGGTATTATGGCTACACCTTC.

The chain is built from TRBV5-1 and TRBJ1-2; D gene unclear. Germline V gene data show CDR1 as SGHRS and CDR2 as YFSETQ. The CDR3 consists of 17 residues. V was trimmed by 0 bases and J by 6 bases, leaving 21 bases between them. CDR3 sequence (DNA): TGCGCCAGCAGCTTGGTGGGTGGTGCGGGGTTCGTTGATGGCTACACCTTC. Residues: CASSLVGGAGFVDGYTF.

The gene calls are TRBV2 and TRBJ2-2; D is possibly TRBD2 (5 bases). The germline V gene has CDR1 SNHLY and CDR2 FYNNEI. The CDR3 totals 14 residues. The germline V and J ends were trimmed by 6 bases and 4 bases, with 12 bases remaining between them. Here the CDR3 DNA reads TGTGCCAGCAGAGACAAGGCGGGCACCGGGGAGCTGTTTTTT. Translating gives CASRDKAGTGELFF.

The chain employs TRBV2 and TRBJ1-1; weak D call: TRBD1 (5 bases). CDR1 SNHLY and CDR2 FYNNEI come from the germline V gene. CDR3 size: 14 residues. V gave up 6 bases and J gave up 3 bases, with 14 bases separating them. CDR3 protein: CASRGVASDTEAFF. The DNA of the CDR3 is TGTGCCAGCAGAGGGGTAGCTTCGGACACTGAAGCTTTCTTT.

This clone was seen a single time. The chain joins TRBV4-1 to TRBJ2-7; TRBD2 might be the D (5 bases). The CDR3 extends over 14 amino acids. CDR1 and CDR2 (germline): MGHRA, YSYEKL. The V end lost 1 base, the J end lost 3 bases, and 10 bases lay between the germline ends. CDR3 nucleotides: TGCGCCAGCAGCCAAGCTGACGGGAACTACGAGCAGTACTTC. Translating it yields CASSQADGNYEQYF.

The J gene is TRBJ1-1, the V gene TRBV9, with a possible D match to TRBD1 (5 bases). The CDR3 has 14 amino acids. Looked up from germline, CDR1 is SGDLS and CDR2 is YYNGEE. V shed 0 bases and J shed 7 bases, with 13 bases lying between them. The CDR3 spells CASSVGGETIEAFF. The CDR3 DNA follows: TGTGCCAGCAGCGTAGGGGGGGAAACCATTGAAGCTTTCTTT. Using reference TRBV9 and TRBJ1-1 for the parts outside the CDR3, the full variable domain is DSGVTQTPKHLITATGQRVTLRCSPRSGDLSVYWYQQSLDQGLQFLIQYYNGEERAKGNILERFSAQQFPDLHSELNLSSLELGDSALYFCASSVGGETIEAFFGQGTRLTVV.